These T cell receptor beta chains were read from a single sample in a study of cytomegalovirus exposure and HLA in healthy donors. The protocol was immunoSEQ multiplex PCR, while the TCRdb copy is restricted to in-frame clones and leaves out a portion. The repertoire has 150,000 to 200,000 clones, about 9% of them found once; the top ten carry about 1.2%. The source material was PBMCs. The receptor set was obtained from a woman in her thirties in good health and CMV-seropositive. CDR3s include the opening cysteine and the closing phenylalanine or tryptophan. D genes are given only for firm matches. Rows give clone size only sometimes, using once, few, many, or a class for an expanded clone.

TRBV27	NA	TRBJ2-1	few	TGTGCCAGCAGTTTCTCCCGGAGAAATGAGCAGTTCTTC	CASSFSRRNEQFF
TRBV9	NA	TRBJ1-6	NA	TGTGCCAGCAGCGTAGGGCAGGGGATCGGCTCCTATAATTCACCCCTCCACTTT	CASSVGQGIGSYNSPLHF
TRBV5-1	NA	TRBJ1-1	NA	TGCGCCAGCAGTATAGGGGGGGTGGACACTGAAGCTTTCTTT	CASSIGGVDTEAFF
TRBV10-3	TRBD2	TRBJ2-5	NA	TGTGCCATCAGTGAGTTAGCGGGAGGGGACGGAGAGACCCAGTACTTC	CAISELAGGDGETQYF
TRBV6-5	TRBD2	TRBJ2-5	few	TGTGCCAGCAGCTCGACGAGCGGGGTCCAAGAGACCCAGTACTTC	CASSSTSGVQETQYF
TRBV5-8	NA	TRBJ2-7	few	TGTGCCAGCAGCTTGTTTCTAAAACCCTACGAGCAGTACTTC	CASSLFLKPYEQYF
TRBV19	TRBD2	TRBJ2-3	NA	TGTGCCAGTAGCTCTAGCGGGAGGACAAGAGATACGCAGTATTTT	CASSSSGRTRDTQYF
TRBV25-1	TRBD2	TRBJ2-7	few	TGTGCCAGCAGTGCGACTAGCGGCTCCTCCTACGAGCAGTACTTC	CASSATSGSSYEQYF
TRBV7-9	TRBD1	TRBJ2-1	NA	TGTGCCAGCAGCTTAGGACAGGGCCTCTACAATGAGCAGTTCTTC	CASSLGQGLYNEQFF
TRBV5-1	TRBD1	TRBJ2-7	NA	TGCGCCAGCAGCTTGGGGGGACAGGGCTACGAGCAGTACTTC	CASSLGGQGYEQYF
TRBV5-1	TRBD1	TRBJ1-3	few	TGCGCCAGCAGCTCGGGACAGCCTGGAAACACCATATATTTT	CASSSGQPGNTIYF
TRBV27	NA	TRBJ2-4	NA	TGTGCCAGCAGCGAGACAGTAGCCAAAAACATTCAGTACTTC	CASSETVAKNIQYF
TRBV7-2	NA	TRBJ2-7	NA	TGTGCCAGCAGCTTACAGCCCCAGGCGAGCTCCTACGAGCAGTACTTC	CASSLQPQASSYEQYF
TRBV28	NA	TRBJ1-2	NA	TGTGCCAGCAGTTTATTAGGGGCGACCGAACAGGAGGGCTACACCTTC	CASSLLGATEQEGYTF
TRBV30	NA	TRBJ2-5	NA	TGTGCCTGGAGTCCAGGACTTCAAGAGACCCAGTACTTC	CAWSPGLQETQYF
TRBV5-1	NA	TRBJ2-6	NA	TGCGCCAGCAGCTATGGGGGCGCCGGGGCCAACGTCCTGACTTTC	CASSYGGAGANVLTF
TRBV9	TRBD2	TRBJ2-1	few	TGTGCCAGCAGCCAAAGCGGGAGTAGCTACAATGAGCAGTTCTTC	CASSQSGSSYNEQFF
TRBV5-1	TRBD2	TRBJ2-7	NA	TGCGCCAGCGGCGTTGGGGACTACTACGAGCAGTACTTC	CASGVGDYYEQYF
TRBV27	TRBD1	TRBJ2-7	few	TGTGCCAGCAGTCTACGGACAGGGGGGACCTACGAGCAGTACTTC	CASSLRTGGTYEQYF
TRBV5-1	NA	TRBJ2-5	NA	TGCGCCAGCAGCTTCATTAGTAAACTCCAAGAGACCCAGTACTTC	CASSFISKLQETQYF
TRBV5-1	NA	TRBJ1-2	few	TGCGCCAGCAGCTTTAACAGGGATAATGGCTACACCTTC	CASSFNRDNGYTF
TRBV11-2	NA	TRBJ2-7	few	TGTGCCAGCAGCTTAGGCAGGACCTACGAGCAGTACTTC	CASSLGRTYEQYF
TRBV6-6	NA	TRBJ2-2	NA	TGTGCCAGCAGGGGTCTAGGGGGGGGCAACACCGGGGAGCTGTTTTTT	CASRGLGGGNTGELFF
TRBV2	NA	TRBJ1-1	few	TGTGCCAGCAGTGGAGGAGGAGGGCACACTGAAGCTTTCTTT	CASSGGGGHTEAFF
TRBV12-5	NA	TRBJ2-5	NA	TGTGCTAGTGGTTTGGTCCTTAAGGCAGGGGCATTGAACGGGGTCGGTATCGAGACCCAGTACTTC	CASGLVLKAGALNGVGIETQYF
TRBV7-5	NA	TRBJ1-2	few	TGTGCCAGAAGCTTAGCGCTGTCCAGGGGAGTGTGGGGCTACACCTTC	CARSLALSRGVWGYTF
TRBV6-5	NA	TRBJ2-3	few	TGTGCCAGCAGTTATGGAGGGGGCCCCACAGATACGCAGTATTTT	CASSYGGGPTDTQYF
TRBV6-4	NA	TRBJ2-3	NA	TGTGCCAGCAGTGTACTACCCACAGATACGCAGTATTTT	CASSVLPTDTQYF
TRBV10-2	NA	TRBJ1-2	NA	TGCGCCAGCAGTGATAGGAGGGGAACCCTCGCGGACTATGGCTACACCTTC	CASSDRRGTLADYGYTF
TRBV6-6	NA	TRBJ1-1	few	TGTGCCAGCAGTTCGGAATCGGGCACTGAAGCTTTCTTT	CASSSESGTEAFF
TRBV6-1	NA	TRBJ1-5	NA	TGTGCCAGCAGTGCGCAACAGGGTGAATCATTGCCCCAGCATTTT	CASSAQQGESLPQHF
TRBV2	TRBD1	TRBJ2-7	NA	TGTGCCACCTTGACAGGGGCGACCTCCTACGAGCAGTACTTC	CATLTGATSYEQYF
TRBV5-4	TRBD2	TRBJ2-7	NA	TGTGCCAGCAGGGAAGCGGGAGGGCCCTCCTACGAGCAGTACTTC	CASREAGGPSYEQYF
TRBV6-1	TRBD1	TRBJ1-1	NA	TGTGCCAGCAGTAGACAGGGTCCCACTGAAGCTTTCTTT	CASSRQGPTEAFF
TRBV15	TRBD2	TRBJ2-5	NA	TGTGCCACCAGGGACGGCGGGAGGGGTCAAGAGACCCAGTACTTC	CATRDGGRGQETQYF
TRBV29-1	NA	TRBJ1-2	few	TGCAGCGTTGACAGGGTCGGGTATGGCTACACCTTC	CSVDRVGYGYTF
TRBV11-2	NA	TRBJ1-4	few	TGTGCCAGCAGCTCCCCCGGCGGGGGTAATGAAAAACTGTTTTTT	CASSSPGGGNEKLFF
TRBV27	NA	TRBJ1-5	NA	TGTGCCAGCAGTTTGAGGGCGGGGGTCAATCAGCCCCAGCATTTT	CASSLRAGVNQPQHF
TRBV7-8	TRBD1	TRBJ2-7	NA	TGTGCCAGCAGCTTCACAGGGGCTGGCGAGCAGTACTTC	CASSFTGAGEQYF
TRBV7-9	TRBD2	TRBJ2-3	few	TGTGCCAGCAGCCTACTAGCGGGAATAACAGATACGCAGTATTTT	CASSLLAGITDTQYF
TRBV4-1	NA	TRBJ2-3	NA	TGCGCCAGCAGCCCATATAGCGGAGCTGGCACAGATACGCAGTATTTT	CASSPYSGAGTDTQYF
TRBV7-8	NA	TRBJ1-2	NA	TGTGCCAGCAGCCCAGGGGACTATGGCTACACCTTC	CASSPGDYGYTF
TRBV5-1	TRBD2	TRBJ2-7	few	TGCGCCAGCAGCTTGTTAACGGGGGGCGAGCAGTACTTC	CASSLLTGGEQYF
TRBV5-1	TRBD2	TRBJ2-7	few	TGCGCCAGCAGCTTCGGGACTAGCGGGAGGCCCTACGAGCAGTACTTC	CASSFGTSGRPYEQYF
TRBV4-2	NA	TRBJ1-5	NA	TGTGCCAGCAGCCAAGATCGGGGGGGGATGATCAATCAGCCCCAGCATTTT	CASSQDRGGMINQPQHF
TRBV10-2	NA	TRBJ2-1	NA	TGCGCCAGCAGTGGAGGTCAGGGGTCCTACAATGAGCAGTTCTTC	CASSGGQGSYNEQFF
TRBV27	NA	TRBJ2-5	few	TGTGCCAGCAGCTTCACTCCCCGAGGGTACCAAGAGACCCAGTACTTC	CASSFTPRGYQETQYF
TRBV4-1	TRBD1	TRBJ2-7	NA	TGCGCCAGCAGCCAAGGGACAGGGTTCCGCGAGCAGTACTTC	CASSQGTGFREQYF
TRBV6-5	NA	TRBJ1-1	NA	TGTGCCAGCAGGGACACCCTGAACACTGAAGCTTTCTTT	CASRDTLNTEAFF
TRBV5-1	NA	TRBJ2-7	NA	TGCGCCAGCAGCTCGCGGGGGCAATACGAGCAGTACTTC	CASSSRGQYEQYF
TRBV6-1	NA	TRBJ2-5	NA	TGTGCCAGCAGTGACGGGGTAGCGATGGGGGGATTTGACCAGACCCAGTACTTC	CASSDGVAMGGFDQTQYF
TRBV19	NA	TRBJ2-1	NA	TGTGCCAGTAGTATATGGAGTGAGCAGTTCTTC	CASSIWSEQFF
TRBV18	NA	TRBJ1-5	few	TGTGCCAGCTCATCGATGGCTGGCAATCAGCCCCAGCATTTT	CASSSMAGNQPQHF